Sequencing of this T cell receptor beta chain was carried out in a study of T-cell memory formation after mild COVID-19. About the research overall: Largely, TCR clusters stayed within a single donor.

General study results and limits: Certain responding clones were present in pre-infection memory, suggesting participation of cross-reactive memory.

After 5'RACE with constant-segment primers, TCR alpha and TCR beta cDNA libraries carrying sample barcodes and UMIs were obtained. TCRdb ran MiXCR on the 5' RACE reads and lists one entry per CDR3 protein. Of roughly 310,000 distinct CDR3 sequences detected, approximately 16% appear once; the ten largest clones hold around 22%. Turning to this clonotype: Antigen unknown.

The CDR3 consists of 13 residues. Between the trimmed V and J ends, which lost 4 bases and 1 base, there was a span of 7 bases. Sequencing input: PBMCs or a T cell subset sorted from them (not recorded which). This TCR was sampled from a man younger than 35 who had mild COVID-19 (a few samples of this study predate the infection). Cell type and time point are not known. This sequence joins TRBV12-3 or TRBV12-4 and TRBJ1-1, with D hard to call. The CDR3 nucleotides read TGTGCCAGCAGTTGGGCAGAGAACACTGAAGCTTTCTTT. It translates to CASSWAENTEAFF.